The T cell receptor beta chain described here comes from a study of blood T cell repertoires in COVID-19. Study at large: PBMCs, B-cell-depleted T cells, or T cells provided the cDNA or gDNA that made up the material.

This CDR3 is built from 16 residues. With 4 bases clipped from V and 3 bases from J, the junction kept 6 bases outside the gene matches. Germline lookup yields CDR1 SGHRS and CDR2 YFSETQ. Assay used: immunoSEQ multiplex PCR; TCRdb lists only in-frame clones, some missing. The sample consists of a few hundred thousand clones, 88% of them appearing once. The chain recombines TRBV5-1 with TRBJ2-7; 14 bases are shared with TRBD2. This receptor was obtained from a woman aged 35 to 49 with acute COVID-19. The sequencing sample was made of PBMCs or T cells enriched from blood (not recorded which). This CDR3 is CASSPGLAGGIYEQYF. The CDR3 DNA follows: TGCGCCAGCAGCCCCGGACTAGCGGGAGGAATCTACGAGCAGTACTTC.